These 25 T cell receptor beta chains came from one sample sequenced in a study of cytomegalovirus exposure and HLA in healthy donors. Method: immunoSEQ multiplex PCR; TCRdb's copy keeps in-frame clones and lacks some. The data show roughly 300,000 clones, about 90% seen once. The sample comprised PBMCs. Every receptor here comes from a woman aged 30 to 39 in good health and CMV-seropositive.

This rearrangement joins TRBV9 to TRBJ2-3; D is ambiguous. This CDR3 contains 15 residues. Trimming left V 0 bases short and J 9 bases short, with 17 bases between. CDR1 is SGDLS and CDR2 is YYNGEE in the germline V gene. In DNA, the CDR3 is TGTGCCAGCAGCGTAGCTATCACTGCCCTCCAAACGCAGTATTTT. Amino acid sequence: CASSVAITALQTQYF.

This clone came up a few times. The rearrangement joins TRBV15 to TRBJ2-5; no definite D call. The CDR3 loop spans 14 amino acids. V gave up 0 bases and J gave up 4 bases, with 9 bases separating them. Germline CDR1 reads LNHNV; CDR2 reads YYDKDF (reference sequence). CDR3 nucleotide sequence: TGTGCCACCAGCAGAGATTCGGCTGGAGAGACCCAGTACTTC. As protein: CATSRDSAGETQYF.

This chain links TRBV4-2 with TRBJ2-1; 8 nucleotides align to TRBD2. V lost 0 bases and J lost 7; bases outside the gene matches: 11. This CDR3 has 17 residues. CDR1 and CDR2 (germline): LGHNA, YNFKEQ. The CDR3 region is CASSQDSGSGIRNEQFF. The CDR3 DNA reads as TGTGCCAGCAGCCAAGATTCTGGTAGCGGGATTAGAAATGAGCAGTTCTTC.

V is TRBV30 and J is TRBJ1-1, with a possible D match to TRBD1 (5 bases). Between the trimmed V and J ends, which lost 5 bases and 11 bases, there was a span of 21 bases. This CDR3 has 13 amino acids. Germline-derived CDR1 and CDR2 are GTSNPN and SVGIG (reference sequence). The DNA for the CDR3 is TGTGCCTGGCTCAAAGACAGTCCCCTCGGGGCTTTCTTT. Its protein product is CAWLKDSPLGAFF.

This clone occurred a few times. V is TRBV9 and J is TRBJ2-3; D is undetermined. Germline assignment: CDR1 SGDLS and CDR2 YYNGEE. Trimming pared 7 bases from V and 2 bases from J, leaving 11 bases between. The CDR3 spans 13 residues. CDR3 DNA: TGTGCCAGCTGTTCGCGGCCCACAGATACGCAGTATTTT. Encoded protein: CASCSRPTDTQYF.

The rearrangement uses TRBV29-1 and TRBJ1-1, with 7 nucleotides matching TRBD1. This CDR3 has 13 amino acids. V lost 5 bases, J lost 1 base, and 4 bases stayed unmatched. Germline CDR1 and CDR2: SQVTM and ANQGSEA. Written as DNA, the CDR3 is TGCAGCGTTTCGGACAGGAGGAACACTGAAGCTTTCTTT. Translation: CSVSDRRNTEAFF.

The V gene is TRBV4-1, the J gene TRBJ1-1, with D unresolved. Germline assignment: CDR1 MGHRA and CDR2 YSYEKL. The CDR3 has 15 residues. V was shortened by 4 bases and J by 9 bases, with 21 bases between the two germline ends. This CDR3 reads CASSPSEGRSPQAFF. The CDR3 nucleotides are TGCGCCAGCAGCCCAAGCGAGGGCAGGTCACCGCAAGCTTTCTTT.

This clone was counted between two and nine times. V usage is TRBV7-9 and J usage is TRBJ2-7, with 8 bases fitting TRBD1. V shed 5 bases and J 5 bases; nucleotides not matched to a gene: 8. The V gene's germline CDR1 is SEHNR and CDR2 FQNEAQ (reference sequence). The CDR3 sequence is 14 residues long. DNA of the CDR3: TGTGCCAGCAGCACCAGAACGACAGGGGACGAGCAGTACTTC. It is translated as CASSTRTTGDEQYF.

This sequence joins TRBV1 and TRBJ2-7. TRBV1 is marked as a pseudogene. The CDR3 runs 15 residues. CDR3 region: CTSSQDLGSSYEQYF. In nucleotides, the CDR3 is TGCACCAGCAGCCAAGATTTGGGAAGCTCCTACGAGCAGTACTTC.

CDR3 DNA sequence: TGTGCCAGCGCAGGGCAGGGAACAGATACGCAGTATTTT. It encodes CASAGQGTDTQYF. The chain links TRBV7-2 to TRBJ2-3; possible D gene TRBD1, 5 bases. The germline gives CDR1 SGHTA, CDR2 FQGNSA. Deletions cut 8 bases from V and 3 bases from J, with 12 bases between. The CDR3 sequence is 13 residues long. Filled out from reference TRBV7-2 and TRBJ2-3, the complete variable domain reads GAGVSQSPSNKVTEKGKDVELRCDPISGHTALYWYRQSLGQGLEFLIYFQGNSAPDKSGLPSDRFSAERTGGSVSTLTIQRTQQEDSAVYLCASAGQGTDTQYFGPGTRLTVL.

The chain carries TRBV11-2 and TRBJ1-4, with D hard to call. Trimming removed 5 bases from V and 4 bases from J, with 14 bases in between. The CDR3 has 15 amino acids. Per germline, CDR1 SGHAT and CDR2 FQNNGV. The CDR3 is CASSRGLYGNEKLFF. The CDR3 DNA follows: TGTGCCAGCAGCCGAGGACTTTATGGTAATGAAAAACTGTTTTTT.

V is TRBV1 and J is TRBJ1-5; TRBD1 was called by the table and not checked on the DNA. TRBV1 is designated a pseudogene. This CDR3 region has 18 residues. The CDR3 spells CTSSQDTAGEHPGQPQHF. The DNA for the CDR3 is TGCACCAGCAGCCAAGATACAGCAGGGGAACACCCGGGTCAGCCCCAGCATTTT.

The genes are TRBV7-9 and TRBJ2-5; 7 bases line up with TRBD1. The V and J ends lost 5 bases and 3 bases, in that order; junction bases with no gene match: 6. CDR3 length equals 14 residues. Germline lookup yields CDR1 SEHNR and CDR2 FQNEAQ (reference sequence). The CDR3 protein is CASSLRDSKETQYF. DNA of the CDR3: TGTGCCAGCAGCCTAAGGGACAGCAAAGAGACCCAGTACTTC.

V and J are TRBV4-3 and TRBJ2-5; maybe TRBD1 (5 bases). There are 17 residues in the CDR3. The V gene's germline CDR1 is LGHNA and CDR2 YSLEER. Trimming removed 1 base from V and 2 bases from J, with 17 bases in between. The CDR3 protein is CASSQVGTLGRQETQYF. CDR3 in DNA: TGCGCCAGCAGCCAAGTGGGTACTTTGGGGCGACAAGAGACCCAGTACTTC.

The rearrangement joins TRBV7-6 to TRBJ2-3; no definite D call. The ends were cut back, 5 bases at V and 3 bases at J, with 12 bases in the middle. This CDR3 has 14 residues. Germline CDR1 is SGHVS and CDR2 is FNYEAQ. The CDR3 protein is CASSNSPATDTQYF. In nucleotides, the CDR3 is TGTGCCAGCAGCAACTCGCCCGCAACAGATACGCAGTATTTT.

The chain is built from TRBV7-2 and TRBJ2-1; 7 nucleotides line up with TRBD1. The CDR3 is 14 residues long. Germline CDR1 reads SGHTA; CDR2 reads FQGNSA. J lost 7 bases, V lost 3 bases, and 6 bases had no gene match. CDR3 nucleotides: TGTGCCAGCAGCTTGGGACAGAGAAATAATGAGCAGTTCTTC. This codes for CASSLGQRNNEQFF.

This chain uses TRBV28 with TRBJ2-7; D ambiguous. V was cut by 5 bases and J by 5 bases, with 7 bases left in between. The CDR3 runs 11 residues. Germline CDR1 and CDR2: MDHEN and SYDVKM. The CDR3 bases are TGTGCCAGCAGTCCCAGCCACGAGCAGTACTTC. The encoded protein is CASSPSHEQYF. The entire variable domain, with the rest obtained from reference TRBV28 and TRBJ2-7, is as follows: DVKVTQSSRYLVKRTGEKVFLECVQDMDHENMFWYRQDPGLGLRLIYFSYDVKMKEKGDIPEGYSVSREKKERFSLILESASTNQTSMYLCASSPSHEQYFGPGTRLTVT.

This clone was counted between two and nine times. J is TRBJ2-7 and V is TRBV2, with TRBD2 matching over 7 bases. This CDR3 has 15 residues. J gave up 5 bases and V 3 bases, and 10 bases lay outside the gene matches. Germline V gives CDR1 SNHLY, CDR2 FYNNEI. As DNA, the CDR3 is TGTGCCAGCAGTGAGGAGGCGGGAGTAGTTAACGAGCAGTACTTC. The encoded protein is CASSEEAGVVNEQYF. Filled out from reference TRBV2 and TRBJ2-7, the complete variable domain reads EPEVTQTPSHQVTQMGQEVILRCVPISNHLYFYWYRQILGQKVEFLVSFYNNEISEKSEIFDDQFSVERPDGSNFTLKIRSTKLEDSAMYFCASSEEAGVVNEQYFGPGTRLTVT.

The genes are TRBV30 and TRBJ2-5; 8 nucleotides agree with TRBD1. The CDR3 runs 16 residues. The germline V gene encodes CDR1 GTSNPN and CDR2 SVGIG (reference sequence). V shed 2 bases, J shed 3 bases, and the junction held 11 bases outside the gene matches. This chain's CDR3 is CAWSNSPGQAKETQYF. In DNA, the CDR3 is TGTGCCTGGAGTAACTCCCCGGGACAGGCAAAAGAGACCCAGTACTTC.

A remark on this clone: Since the CDR3 does not end with the conserved phenylalanine or tryptophan, this likely comes from a read error. The DNA is omitted, as the CDR3 cannot be located on it reliably, and the CDR3 follows TCRdb's listing. The chain recombines TRBV7-3 with TRBJ2-7; the DNA was not compared with TRBD1, the D call given in the table. The CDR3 extends over 10 residues, inclusive of both ends. The V gene's germline CDR1 is SGHTA and CDR2 FQGTGA. The CDR3 loop is CASSLRAPRI.

The chain carries TRBV7-9 and TRBJ2-5; 11 bases match TRBD2. This CDR3 comprises 15 residues. Trimming at V came to 5 bases and at J to 3 bases, leaving 5 bases not matched to a gene. Per germline, CDR1 SEHNR and CDR2 FQNEAQ (reference sequence). The CDR3 sequence is CASSVSGREEETQYF. CDR3 coding DNA: TGTGCCAGCAGCGTTAGCGGGAGGGAGGAAGAGACCCAGTACTTC.

The rearrangement links TRBV25-1 to TRBJ2-5, with a weak D call TRBD1 (6 bases). CDR3 length: 14 residues. The germline V gene encodes CDR1 MGHDK and CDR2 SYGVNS. V was trimmed by 0 bases and J by 5 bases, leaving 10 bases between them. CDR3 region: CASSEYGRGETQYF. The CDR3 region has the DNA TGTGCCAGCAGTGAATATGGCAGGGGTGAGACCCAGTACTTC.

The rearrangement uses TRBV7-3 and TRBJ2-2; the D is unclear. CDR3 size: 15 residues. Per the germline V gene, CDR1 is SGHTA and CDR2 is FQGTGA. V lost 2 bases and J 0 bases, leaving 7 bases between the germline ends. The DNA of the CDR3 is TGTGCCAGCAGCTTACAGGCGGCGAACACCGGGGAGCTGTTTTTT. Translated, it gives CASSLQAANTGELFF.

CDR3 nucleotide sequence: TGTGCCAGCAGCGAACACATAAGCTCTGGGGCCAACGTCCTGACTTTC. As protein: CASSEHISSGANVLTF. The chain combines TRBV9 with TRBJ2-6, with D unclear. CDR3 length equals 16 residues. V gave up 3 bases and J gave up 0 bases, with 10 bases separating them. The V gene's germline CDR1 is SGDLS and CDR2 YYNGEE.

The chain uses TRBV7-3 and TRBJ2-3, with D possibly matching TRBD2 (6 bases). Germline CDR1 is SGHTA and CDR2 is FQGTGA. Trimming removed 3 bases from V and 2 bases from J, with 9 bases in between. CDR3 length: 14 residues. CDR3 in DNA: TGTGCCAGCAGCTTGGGGGGTTACACAGATACGCAGTATTTT. Translating gives CASSLGGYTDTQYF.